Sequencing of this TCR beta chain was carried out in a study of shared clonotypes between healthy human individuals. This table comes from immunoSEQ multiplex PCR, and its TCRdb copy is limited to in-frame clones, with some not included. The sample carries about 2.4 million clones, over 85% recorded once. The CDR3 sequence is 15 residues long. Germline V gene sequence: CDR1 SGHVS, CDR2 FQNEAQ. Trimming took off 5 bases at V and 0 bases at J, with 13 bases between the two ends. The material sequenced was naive CD4+ T cells from PBMCs. Subset meaning: CD45RA+ positively selected. The J gene is TRBJ1-2, the V gene TRBV7-8, with no clear D. The sequence was obtained from a man between 18 and 29 years old in good health. Some clones in this sample may be carry-over from other donors' samples. CDR3 nucleotide sequence: TGTGCCAGCAGCCCTGGGTTATACGCTAACTATGGCTACACCTTC. Its translation is CASSPGLYANYGYTF.